These 10 T cell receptor beta chains share one sample of origin, sequenced in a study of identical twins. Each CDR3 protein gets one entry after TCRdb re-called the 5' RACE reads with MiXCR. The repertoire holds nearly 250,000 distinct CDR3 sequences, with approximately 7% as singletons. The data were also submitted as part of a second study, on yellow fever vaccine responses in identical twins.

The sample consisted of memory (CD45RO+) T cells sorted from blood. Receptor source: a woman under 30 in good health.

This clonotype appeared many times. The rearrangement joins TRBV9 to TRBJ1-3; D not certain. This CDR3 has 15 amino acids. Trimming took off 4 bases at V and 0 bases at J, with 11 bases between the two ends. From germline, CDR1 is SGDLS and CDR2 YYNGEE. In DNA, the CDR3 is TGTGCCAGCAGCCCCGGCCGGTCCTCTGGAAACACCATATATTTT. Translated: CASSPGRSSGNTIYF.

This chain links TRBV6-1 with TRBJ2-5, with 11 nucleotides matching TRBD2. V lost 7 bases to trimming and J lost 5 bases; unmatched junction nucleotides: 9. CDR1 MNHNS and CDR2 SASEGT come from the germline V gene. CDR3 length equals 15 residues. CDR3 sequence: CASNIAGGPLETQYF. CDR3 coding DNA: TGTGCCAGCAATATAGCGGGAGGGCCCCTGGAGACCCAGTACTTC.

Ten or more counts support this clonotype. The CDR3 sequence: CASSPGGTGGYGYTF. The CDR3 bases are TGTGCCAGCTCTCCCGGCGGGACAGGGGGTTACGGCTACACCTTC. The J gene is TRBJ1-2, the V gene TRBV28; TRBD1 aligns across 11 bases. This CDR3 is built from 15 residues. Germline-derived CDR1 and CDR2 are MDHEN and SYDVKM. The ends lost 8 bases at V and 8 bases at J; junction bases unmatched: 13.

This clonotype appeared many times. The J gene is TRBJ2-5, the V gene TRBV12-3 or TRBV12-4; D is unclear. V shed 5 bases and J shed 1 base, with 8 bases lying between them. This CDR3 is 13 amino acids long. CDR3 DNA sequence: TGTGCCAGCAGTCCTCGAGTCCAAGAGACCCAGTACTTC. This gives the protein CASSPRVQETQYF.

This clonotype was seen many times. The chain carries TRBV11-1 and TRBJ2-1; possible D gene TRBD2, 5 bases. V lost 5 bases to trimming and J lost 0 bases, with 11 bases between them. Germline V lookup: CDR1 SGHAT, CDR2 FQDESV (reference sequence). The CDR3 length is 15 residues. In nucleotides, the CDR3 is TGTGCCAGCAGCACGACTATAAACTCCTACAATGAGCAGTTCTTC. Amino acids: CASSTTINSYNEQFF.

The chain is built from TRBV5-1 and TRBJ1-2; D is unresolved. The CDR3 length is 12 residues. Per the germline V gene, CDR1 is SGHRS and CDR2 is YFSETQ. With 0 bases removed from V and 8 bases from J, the gap between germline ends came to 8 bases. The CDR3 nucleotides are TGCGCCAGCAGCTTGGACCAAGGGGGCTACACCTTC. It codes for CASSLDQGGYTF.

V usage is TRBV5-1 and J usage is TRBJ2-2; no firm D call. This CDR3 contains 17 residues. Trimming left V 2 bases short and J 1 base short, with 15 bases between. CDR1 and CDR2 (germline): SGHRS, YFSETQ. The CDR3 DNA is TGCGCCAGCAGCTTCCCCTCCCGACCAGAGAACACCGGGGAGCTGTTTTTT. This encodes CASSFPSRPENTGELFF. Variable domain in full (rest from reference TRBV5-1 and TRBJ2-2): KAGVTQTPRYLIKTRGQQVTLSCSPISGHRSVSWYQQTPGQGLQFLFEYFSETQRNKGNFPGRFSGRQFSNSRSEMNVSTLELGDSALYLCASSFPSRPENTGELFFGEGSRLTVL.

For the CDR3, the DNA is TGCAGTGCTAGTGAAAGTAATCAGCCCCAGCATTTT. Its translation: CSASESNQPQHF. The rearrangement joins TRBV20-1 to TRBJ1-5; D ambiguous. This CDR3 region has 12 residues. Germline V gives CDR1 DFQATT, CDR2 SNEGSKA (reference sequence). Trimming removed 3 bases from V and 4 bases from J, with 7 bases in between.

J is TRBJ2-7 and V is TRBV20-1; D gene ambiguous. Germline V lookup: CDR1 DFQATT, CDR2 SNEGSKA (reference sequence). The V gene lost 3 bases and the J gene lost 0 bases, with 6 bases spanning the gap. The CDR3 totals 12 residues. The CDR3 coding sequence is TGCAGTGCTAGCGGTAACTCCTACGAGCAGTACGTC. Its protein product is CSASGNSYEQYV.

This clonotype came up many times. The chain couples TRBV5-1 to TRBJ2-7, with D uncertain. V was clipped by 0 bases and J by 0 bases, with 10 bases between them. Germline CDR1 is SGHRS and CDR2 is YFSETQ. The CDR3 length is 15 residues. In DNA form, the CDR3 reads TGCGCCAGCAGCTTGGACCAGATTTACTCCTACGAGCAGTACTTC. Amino acids: CASSLDQIYSYEQYF.